This TCR beta chain comes out of a study of memory CD4+ T cells and cytomegalovirus serostatus (dated by TCRdb to the late 2010s). About the full investigation: The cohort included approximately 35 healthy adults from Belgium, of whom 9 were CMV seropositive and roughly 25 were CMV seronegative. To replicate a published TCR-based CMV serostatus classifier, the study sequenced CD4+ memory TCRbeta repertoires from a Belgian cohort whose cytomegalovirus serostatus was known. Overall study outcomes, separate from this receptor: Of fewer than 200 previously reported CMV-associated TCRbeta sequences, some 67 appeared in the CD4+ memory repertoires, each in one to five individuals. Unlike the original study, which covered naive and memory CD4+ and CD8+ populations, the Belgian study sequenced only CD4+CD45RO+ memory cells. The results were read as suggesting that the CMV-associated TCR signature is, for the most part, present in the CD4+ memory repertoire. For CMV serostatus prediction, a median bootstrapped AUC of about 0.96 was reached with the original framework, and a median bootstrapped AUC of approximately 0.89 was reached with a US-trained random forest. On the Belgian cohort, the classifier built on the original framework reached a median bootstrapped AUC of 0.95, with a 95% CI of 0.76-1.00.

A FACSAria II was used to sort memory CD4+ T cells, defined as single viable CD3+CD4+CD8-CD45RO+ cells. CMV serostatus was determined with a Roche Elecsys assay detecting serum IgG against CMV pp150, pp28, p38 and p52. After thawing, total CD4+ T cells were enriched by positive selection with CD4 magnetic microbeads. The samples came from a different study that was designed specifically to examine the CD4+ T cell memory repertoire. Peripheral blood mononuclear cells were isolated and cryopreserved following standard operating procedures; serum was stored at -80 °C. Staining used CD3-PerCP (BW264/56), CD4-APC (RPA-T4), CD45RO-PE (UCHT1) and CD8-Pacific Orange (3B5) antibodies, with Sytox blue excluding non-viable cells. This clone was observed a single time. It lacks a known antigen. Base-call qualities are not available, and no considerably larger clone is one nucleotide away. Measured from the cysteine to the phenylalanine, the CDR3 is 15 residues long. Only the CDR3 portion is preserved as DNA: 45 bases, with reading frame beginning at the first base. The V end gives up 0 bases and the J end 7 bases, leaving 9 bases in the junction not matched to a gene. Via the germline V gene, CDR1 is SGHRS and CDR2 YFSETQ.

The Quick-DNA Microprep Kit was used to extract genomic DNA from the sorted cells. Amplification of TCRbeta DNA was done with the immunoSEQ hsTCRbeta kit, following the protocol from the manufacturer. TCRbeta libraries were sequenced on an Illumina MiSeq instrument. Per the original workflow: Following removal of out-of-frame sequences, about 2,200,000 distinct TCRbeta sequences were retained, with an average of around 67,000 per individual. Each individual was scored using the number of 150 to 200 previously reported CMV-associated TCRbeta sequences that the individual carried and the total number of productive distinct TCRbeta sequences. A beta-binomial model was reimplemented in Python, and scikit-learn random forests with default parameters were trained on US cohort data. Classifier performance on the Belgian cohort was summarized as median AUC with percentile confidence intervals calculated over 10,000 bootstrap iterations. TCRdb limited this immuneACCESS table to in-frame rearrangements with V and J called. A share of clones is missing; checked studies link under half to unresolved V genes, and the rest is unexplained. The V and J calls and clone size were taken over from that table, and D and trimming were inferred from the DNA. The sample table lists 50,000 to 65,000 clones, 60% to 85% of them with a count of one. The biggest ten clones account for about 1.3% of the sample.

Rearrangement joined TRBV5-1 to TRBJ2-7; 8 bases in between match TRBD1. This receptor was taken from an adult in good health and CMV-seropositive. The sample consisted of memory CD4+ T cells from blood. Here is the DNA: TGCGCCAGCAGCTTGGACGGACAGGGAGTTCGAGAGCAGTACTTC. The translation is CASSLDGQGVREQYF.